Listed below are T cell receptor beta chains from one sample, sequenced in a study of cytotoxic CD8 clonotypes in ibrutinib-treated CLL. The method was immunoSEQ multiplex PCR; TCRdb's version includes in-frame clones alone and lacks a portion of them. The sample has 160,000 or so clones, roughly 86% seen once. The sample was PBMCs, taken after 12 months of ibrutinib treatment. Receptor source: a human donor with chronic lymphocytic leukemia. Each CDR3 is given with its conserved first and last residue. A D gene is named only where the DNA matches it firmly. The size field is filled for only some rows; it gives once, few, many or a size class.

CDR3aa: CASSSGTENEKLFF
CDR3nt: TGTGCCAGCAGCTCCGGGACGGAGAATGAAAAACTGTTTTTT
j_gene: TRBJ1-4
abundance: -
len: 14
v_gene: TRBV5-5
d_gene: -

CDR3aa: CASSHSTSGRLSGTDTQYF
CDR3nt: TGTGCCAGCAGCCATTCAACTAGCGGGAGGTTAAGCGGGACAGATACGCAGTATTTT
j_gene: TRBJ2-3
abundance: -
len: 19
v_gene: TRBV7-2
d_gene: TRBD2

CDR3aa: CATSSEPNEKLFF
CDR3nt: TGTGCCACCTCTTCGGAGCCCAATGAAAAACTGTTTTTT
j_gene: TRBJ1-4
abundance: -
len: 13
v_gene: TRBV10-3
d_gene: -

CDR3aa: CASSDYEQYF
CDR3nt: TGCGCCAGCTCAGACTACGAGCAGTACTTC
j_gene: TRBJ2-7
abundance: -
len: 10
v_gene: TRBV10-2
d_gene: -

CDR3aa: CASSLGQRNTEAFF
CDR3nt: TGTGCCAGCAGCTTGGGACAGAGAAACACTGAAGCTTTCTTT
j_gene: TRBJ1-1
abundance: -
len: 14
v_gene: TRBV7-3
d_gene: TRBD1

CDR3aa: CASSLTGNTIYF
CDR3nt: TGCGCCAGCAGCTTGACTGGAAACACCATATATTTT
j_gene: TRBJ1-3
abundance: -
len: 12
v_gene: TRBV5-1
d_gene: -

CDR3aa: CASSRDTPQETQYF
CDR3nt: TGTGCCAGCTCCCGGGACACCCCCCAAGAGACCCAGTACTTC
j_gene: TRBJ2-5
abundance: -
len: 14
v_gene: TRBV18
d_gene: -

CDR3aa: CASSLPLRDTMNTEAFF
CDR3nt: TGTGCCAGCAGCTTACCTCTCAGGGATACCATGAACACTGAAGCTTTCTTT
j_gene: TRBJ1-1
abundance: once
len: 17
v_gene: TRBV7-6
d_gene: -

CDR3aa: CASSFNSNQPQHF
CDR3nt: TGTGCCAGCAGTTTCAATAGCAATCAGCCCCAGCATTTT
j_gene: TRBJ1-5
abundance: -
len: 13
v_gene: TRBV7-3
d_gene: -

CDR3aa: CASAIAGGRSTDTQYF
CDR3nt: TGTGCCAGCGCAATAGCGGGAGGCCGGAGCACAGATACGCAGTATTTT
j_gene: TRBJ2-3
abundance: -
len: 16
v_gene: TRBV18
d_gene: TRBD2

CDR3aa: CASSLEASGNTIYF
CDR3nt: TGCGCCAGCAGCTTGGAGGCCAGCGGAAACACCATATATTTT
j_gene: TRBJ1-3
abundance: -
len: 14
v_gene: TRBV5-1
d_gene: -

CDR3aa: CARGKGTNIQYF
CDR3nt: TGTGCCAGAGGAAAGGGCACAAACATTCAGTACTTC
j_gene: TRBJ2-4
abundance: once
len: 12
v_gene: TRBV19
d_gene: -

CDR3aa: CASSLWGGTGSNQPQHF
CDR3nt: TGTGCCAGCAGCTTATGGGGGGGAACCGGGAGCAATCAGCCCCAGCATTTT
j_gene: TRBJ1-5
abundance: many
len: 17
v_gene: TRBV7-2
d_gene: -

CDR3aa: CASSRTADYEQYF
CDR3nt: TGTGCCAGTAGTCGGACGGCAGACTACGAGCAGTACTTC
j_gene: TRBJ2-7
abundance: -
len: 13
v_gene: TRBV19
d_gene: -

CDR3aa: CASSPQGFEQYF
CDR3nt: TGTGCCAGCAGCCCCCAGGGGTTCGAGCAGTACTTC
j_gene: TRBJ2-7
abundance: -
len: 12
v_gene: TRBV7-2
d_gene: -

CDR3aa: CASSRGARDTQYF
CDR3nt: TGCGCCAGCAGTCGGGGTGCCAGGGATACGCAGTATTTT
j_gene: TRBJ2-3
abundance: -
len: 13
v_gene: TRBV10-2
d_gene: -

CDR3aa: CAISEAGGANTEAFF
CDR3nt: TGTGCCATCAGTGAGGCAGGGGGCGCGAACACTGAAGCTTTCTTT
j_gene: TRBJ1-1
abundance: -
len: 15
v_gene: TRBV10-3
d_gene: TRBD1

CDR3aa: CASSKDLGEGGQPQHF
CDR3nt: TGTGCCAGCAGCAAAGATTTAGGGGAGGGGGGTCAGCCCCAGCATTTT
j_gene: TRBJ1-5
abundance: -
len: 16
v_gene: TRBV21-1
d_gene: -

CDR3aa: CASSTRQGAYGYTF
CDR3nt: TGTGCCAGCAGCACCCGACAGGGGGCCTATGGCTACACCTTC
j_gene: TRBJ1-2
abundance: -
len: 14
v_gene: TRBV11-1
d_gene: TRBD1

CDR3aa: CASSILMTGPDKRGAFF
CDR3nt: TGTGCCAGTAGTATTCTGATGACCGGGCCGGACAAAAGGGGAGCTTTCTTT
j_gene: TRBJ1-1
abundance: -
len: 17
v_gene: TRBV19
d_gene: -

CDR3aa: CASSYVSGSEKLFF
CDR3nt: TGTGCCAGCAGTTACGTATCGGGGTCCGAAAAACTGTTTTTT
j_gene: TRBJ1-4
abundance: -
len: 14
v_gene: TRBV6-5
d_gene: -

CDR3aa: CASSLAGTSGYNEQFF
CDR3nt: TGTGCCAGCAGCTTAGCCGGGACTAGCGGCTACAATGAGCAGTTCTTC
j_gene: TRBJ2-1
abundance: -
len: 16
v_gene: TRBV7-2
d_gene: TRBD2

CDR3aa: CATGPGTGSYEQYF
CDR3nt: TGTGCCACGGGTCCTGGGACAGGGAGTTACGAGCAGTACTTC
j_gene: TRBJ2-7
abundance: -
len: 14
v_gene: TRBV15
d_gene: TRBD1

CDR3aa: CASSLTREANYEQYF
CDR3nt: TGTGCCAGCAGCTTAACCCGGGAGGCCAACTACGAGCAGTACTTC
j_gene: TRBJ2-7
abundance: -
len: 15
v_gene: TRBV7-3
d_gene: TRBD2

CDR3aa: CASSLGAGDMTEAFF
CDR3nt: TGTGCCAGCAGCTTAGGGGCAGGGGATATGACTGAAGCTTTCTTT
j_gene: TRBJ1-1
abundance: -
len: 15
v_gene: TRBV7-6
d_gene: -

CDR3aa: CASSFPSTDTQYF
CDR3nt: TGTGCCAGCAGCTTTCCTAGCACAGATACGCAGTATTTT
j_gene: TRBJ2-3
abundance: -
len: 13
v_gene: TRBV7-2
d_gene: -

CDR3aa: CASSTRDGSNQPQHF
CDR3nt: TGTGCCAGCAGCACCCGGGACGGTAGCAATCAGCCCCAGCATTTT
j_gene: TRBJ1-5
abundance: few
len: 15
v_gene: TRBV7-9
d_gene: -

CDR3aa: CASSIDPGQNTQYF
CDR3nt: TGTGCCAGTAGTATTGACCCGGGGCAAAATACGCAGTATTTT
j_gene: TRBJ2-3
abundance: few
len: 14
v_gene: TRBV19
d_gene: -

CDR3aa: CASSLSYEQYF
CDR3nt: TGTGCCAGCTCACTATCCTACGAGCAGTACTTC
j_gene: TRBJ2-7
abundance: -
len: 11
v_gene: TRBV18
d_gene: -

CDR3aa: CASSLQGKKQYF
CDR3nt: TGTGCCAGCAGTTTACAGGGGAAAAAGCAGTACTTC
j_gene: TRBJ2-7
abundance: -
len: 12
v_gene: TRBV27
d_gene: -

CDR3aa: CASSSRGGNYNEQFF
CDR3nt: TGTGCCAGCAGCTCGCGCGGGGGAAACTACAATGAGCAGTTCTTC
j_gene: TRBJ2-1
abundance: -
len: 15
v_gene: TRBV7-3
d_gene: TRBD2

CDR3aa: CASSLFRGEKLFF
CDR3nt: TGTGCCAGCAGTTTATTCAGGGGTGAAAAACTGTTTTTT
j_gene: TRBJ1-4
abundance: -
len: 13
v_gene: TRBV28
d_gene: -

CDR3aa: CASSLVTSSGNTIYF
CDR3nt: TGTGCCAGCAGCTTAGTAACTAGCTCTGGAAACACCATATATTTT
j_gene: TRBJ1-3
abundance: -
len: 15
v_gene: TRBV7-2
d_gene: -

CDR3aa: CARPFSGGADDTQYF
CDR3nt: TGTGCCCGCCCCTTTAGCGGGGGGGCCGACGATACGCAGTATTTT
j_gene: TRBJ2-3
abundance: -
len: 15
v_gene: TRBV30
d_gene: TRBD2

CDR3aa: CASSFHGSRGIEQYF
CDR3nt: TGTGCCAGCAGCTTCCACGGGTCCAGAGGGATCGAGCAGTACTTC
j_gene: TRBJ2-7
abundance: -
len: 15
v_gene: TRBV7-8
d_gene: -

CDR3aa: CASSPTELEQYF
CDR3nt: TGTGCCAGCAGTCCGACAGAACTCGAGCAGTACTTC
j_gene: TRBJ2-7
abundance: -
len: 12
v_gene: TRBV28
d_gene: -

CDR3aa: CASSLAGGRSETQYF
CDR3nt: TGTGCCAGCAGTCTAGCGGGAGGGAGGAGTGAGACCCAGTACTTC
j_gene: TRBJ2-5
abundance: -
len: 15
v_gene: TRBV7-3
d_gene: TRBD2